What follows are 20 T cell receptor beta chains derived from one specimen sequenced in a study of cytomegalovirus exposure and HLA in healthy donors. 13 Jbeta primers and 60 Vbeta primers were used for the PCR. Generated by immunoSEQ multiplex PCR, the TCRdb table keeps only in-frame clones and is missing some. This table holds around 110,000 clones, about 86% found once. Specimen: PBMCs. The receptor set was obtained from a woman aged 30 to 39 in good health and CMV-seronegative.

The chain links TRBV6-6 to TRBJ2-7, with unresolved D. V dropped 3 bases and J dropped 4 bases, with 10 bases sitting between them. CDR3 length equals 13 residues. Germline V gene sequence: CDR1 MNHNY, CDR2 SVGAGI (reference sequence). The CDR3 DNA is TGTGCCAGCAGTTATAATGGTCTATACGAGCAGTACTTC. Protein product: CASSYNGLYEQYF.

This chain links TRBV4-3 with TRBJ2-7; D ambiguous. Trimming left V 0 bases short and J 12 bases short, with 12 bases between. CDR1 is LGHNA, CDR2 YSLEER, per germline. This CDR3 region has 12 residues. The CDR3 coding sequence is TGCGCCAGCAGCCAAGATGGTCGCCAGCGGTACTTC. This sequence encodes CASSQDGRQRYF.

The V call is TRBV6-1, the J call TRBJ2-1; no clear D gene. V lost 6 bases and J lost 10, with 13 bases in between. The CDR3 is 12 residues long. Per the germline V gene, CDR1 is MNHNS and CDR2 is SASEGT. CDR3 in DNA: TGTGCCAGCAGACTTGACACGAAGGAGCAGTTCTTC. Translating it yields CASRLDTKEQFF.

The chain's CDR3 is CASSLKREGGQETQYF. CDR3 in DNA: TGTGCCAGCAGCCTCAAGCGGGAGGGGGGCCAAGAGACCCAGTACTTC. The chain links TRBV7-9 to TRBJ2-5; 10 nucleotides align to TRBD2. After removal of 5 bases from V and 1 base from J, the junction contained 7 bases not matched to a gene. Germline V gives CDR1 SEHNR, CDR2 FQNEAQ (reference sequence). The length of the CDR3 is 16 residues.

V is TRBV19 and J is TRBJ2-1; 7 bases are shared with TRBD1. V dropped 5 bases and J dropped 10; count of bases not matched to a gene: 17. This CDR3 comprises 16 residues. Germline-derived CDR1 and CDR2 are LNHDA and SQIVND (reference sequence). The chain's CDR3 is CASSPSPGTAPGEQFF. CDR3 sequence (DNA): TGTGCCAGTAGTCCTTCCCCCGGGACAGCCCCTGGGGAGCAGTTCTTC.

The chain employs TRBV6-5 and TRBJ2-1; 11 nucleotides line up with TRBD2. The CDR3 is made up of 15 amino acids. The germline V gene has CDR1 MNHEY and CDR2 SVGAGI. V dropped 6 bases and J dropped 5; count of bases not matched to a gene: 6. The CDR3 DNA follows: TGTGCCAGCAGAAGTCGGGGACTAGCGGACAATGAGCAGTTCTTC. Amino acids: CASRSRGLADNEQFF.

The V gene is TRBV19, the J gene TRBJ2-5, with 7 bases fitting TRBD2. Germline CDR1 reads LNHDA; CDR2 reads SQIVND (reference sequence). The V and J ends lost 6 bases and 2 bases, in that order; junction bases with no gene match: 12. CDR3 length: 16 amino acids. CDR3 amino acids: CASRTSGEGGQETQYF. The CDR3 DNA is TGTGCCAGTAGAACATCGGGGGAGGGAGGTCAAGAGACCCAGTACTTC.

This clone turned up a few times. This chain links TRBV7-2 with TRBJ1-3; no firm D call. The CDR3 length is 13 residues. CDR1 and CDR2 from the germline V gene are SGHTA and FQGNSA. Trimming removed 3 bases from V and 8 bases from J, with 11 bases in between. CDR3 in amino acids: CASSLDYLDTIYF. CDR3 nucleotide sequence: TGTGCCAGCAGCTTGGACTACCTGGACACCATATATTTT. Based on the CDR3 plus reference TRBV7-2 and TRBJ1-3, the full variable domain is GAGVSQSPSNKVTEKGKDVELRCDPISGHTALYWYRQSLGQGLEFLIYFQGNSAPDKSGLPSDRFSAERTGGSVSTLTIQRTQQEDSAVYLCASSLDYLDTIYFGEGSWLTVV.

This chain uses TRBV7-9 with TRBJ2-5; 12 bases map to TRBD1. Near its end, the DNA agrees better with TRBJ2-7, so the J call may be wrong. CDR3 size: 15 residues. Germline-derived CDR1 and CDR2 are SEHNR and FQNEAQ (reference sequence). The CDR3 sequence: CASSLGQGAAYEQYF. The DNA for the CDR3 is TGTGCCAGCAGCCTGGGACAGGGGGCGGCCTACGAGCAGTACTTC.

J is TRBJ2-7 and V is TRBV7-9, with no clear D. V gave up 5 bases and J gave up 6 bases, with 8 bases separating them. Germline lookup yields CDR1 SEHNR and CDR2 FQNEAQ (reference sequence). The CDR3 totals 11 residues. In DNA form, the CDR3 reads TGTGCCAGCAGCCCCTCTCGCGAGCAGTACTTC. Amino acid sequence: CASSPSREQYF.

This sequence joins TRBV10-3 and TRBJ2-1; 9 nucleotides match TRBD1. Per germline, CDR1 ENHRY and CDR2 SYGVKD. With V trimmed by 6 bases and J by 6 bases, 6 bases remained unmatched. The CDR3 loop spans 14 amino acids. This chain's CDR3 is CAISQQGAGNEQFF. DNA for the CDR3: TGTGCCATCAGCCAACAGGGGGCCGGCAATGAGCAGTTCTTC.

CDR3 in DNA: TGTGCCAGCAGACGCGGGAGAGGCGAAGGAGAAAAACTGTTTTTT. Its protein product is CASRRGRGEGEKLFF. This chain connects TRBV7-2 to TRBJ1-4; no firm D call. Germline assignment: CDR1 SGHTA and CDR2 FQGNSA. V gave up 6 bases and J gave up 8 bases, with 19 bases separating them. This CDR3 region has 15 residues.

The rearrangement links TRBV5-1 to TRBJ2-4, with TRBD2 identical over 8 bases. The germline CDR1 and CDR2 sequences are SGHRS and YFSETQ. The V segment lost 0 bases and the J segment 8 bases; nucleotides outside the gene matches: 1. The CDR3 consists of 13 residues. The CDR3 loop is CASSLAGGDIQYF. The CDR3 nucleotides are TGCGCCAGCAGCTTGGCCGGGGGGGACATTCAGTACTTC. Full variable domain (missing parts from reference TRBV5-1 and TRBJ2-4): KAGVTQTPRYLIKTRGQQVTLSCSPISGHRSVSWYQQTPGQGLQFLFEYFSETQRNKGNFPGRFSGRQFSNSRSEMNVSTLELGDSALYLCASSLAGGDIQYFGAGTRLSVL.

This chain uses TRBV27 with TRBJ1-1, with D perhaps matching TRBD1 (6 bases). The germline gives CDR1 MNHEY, CDR2 SMNVEV (reference sequence). This CDR3 has 13 amino acids. V gave up 6 bases and J gave up 1 base, with 9 bases separating them. For the CDR3, the DNA is TGTGCCAGCAGGATACAGGGGAACACTGAAGCTTTCTTT. This sequence encodes CASRIQGNTEAFF.

The chain carries TRBV7-8 and TRBJ2-1; 14 bases agree with TRBD2. The CDR3 covers 20 residues. Germline CDR1 is SGHVS and CDR2 is FQNEAQ. The ends lost 1 base at V and 5 bases at J; junction bases unmatched: 13. The CDR3 spells CASSLVPGRLAGGRDNEQFF. The CDR3 nucleotides read TGTGCCAGCAGCTTAGTTCCCGGTAGACTAGCGGGAGGGCGGGACAATGAGCAGTTCTTC.

The genes are TRBV5-1 and TRBJ1-2; the match to TRBD1 covers 9 bases. Germline assignment: CDR1 SGHRS and CDR2 YFSETQ. CDR3 length: 18 residues. J gave up 2 bases and V 2 bases, and 13 bases lay outside the gene matches. The CDR3 protein is CASSFTPGQGFSNYGYTF. CDR3 DNA sequence: TGCGCCAGCAGCTTCACTCCGGGACAGGGATTCTCAAACTATGGCTACACCTTC.

V and J are TRBV28 and TRBJ2-1; 13 bases are a match to TRBD2. Germline CDR1 is MDHEN and CDR2 is SYDVKM. With 10 bases clipped from V and 8 bases from J, the junction kept 11 bases outside the gene matches. CDR3 length equals 15 residues. The CDR3, as DNA: TGTGCCACCGAGGGACTAGCGGGAATTGGGGATGAGCAGTTCTTC. Translating gives CATEGLAGIGDEQFF.

The chain links TRBV7-3 to TRBJ1-5; TRBD1 matches at 9 bases. Germline-derived CDR1 and CDR2 are SGHTA and FQGTGA. CDR3 length: 15 residues. Unmatched junction bases numbered 1, after V lost 0 bases and J lost 4 bases. The CDR3 DNA follows: TGTGCCAGCAGCTTAACGGGACAGGGTAATCAGCCCCAGCATTTT. Translated, it gives CASSLTGQGNQPQHF.

The CDR3 bases are TGTGCTAGTGGTTTAGAGACAGATCCGTATGGCTACACCTTC. Residues: CASGLETDPYGYTF. The chain uses TRBV12-5 and TRBJ1-2; the D gene is possibly TRBD1 (5 bases). CDR1 LGHNT and CDR2 FRNRAP come from the germline V gene. Trimming pared 3 bases from V and 5 bases from J, leaving 13 bases between. There are 14 residues in the CDR3.

The chain links TRBV5-4 to TRBJ2-1, with TRBD1 matching 9 bases. V dropped 4 bases and J dropped 5; count of bases not matched to a gene: 7. The CDR3 consists of 15 residues. CDR1 is SGHNT and CDR2 is YYREEE in the germline V gene (reference sequence). The CDR3 reads CASSIDRGVHNEQFF. For the CDR3, the DNA is TGTGCCAGCAGCATAGACAGGGGGGTACACAATGAGCAGTTCTTC.